What follows are 31 T cell receptor beta chains derived from one specimen sequenced in a study of cytomegalovirus exposure and HLA in healthy donors. The PCR had 60 Vbeta and 13 Jbeta primers. Assay used: immunoSEQ multiplex PCR; TCRdb lists only in-frame clones, some missing. The sample lists about 160,000 clones, about 80% occurring once. Sequenced sample: PBMCs. The receptors derive from a man aged 30 to 45 in good health and CMV-seronegative.

This clone came up a few times. J is TRBJ2-7 and V is TRBV29-1; D possibly corresponds to TRBD1 (5 bases). Germline CDR1 and CDR2: SQVTM and ANQGSEA. The CDR3 has 13 residues. With 6 bases removed from V and 3 bases from J, the gap between germline ends came to 15 bases. The chain's CDR3 is CSVTAGIDYEQYF. CDR3 nucleotides: TGCAGCGTGACCGCAGGGATAGACTACGAGCAGTACTTC.

The rearrangement links TRBV5-4 to TRBJ2-7; D is possibly TRBD1 (6 bases). The V and J ends lost 5 bases and 3 bases respectively, with 18 bases between them. CDR3 length: 15 residues. Germline V lookup: CDR1 SGHNT, CDR2 YYREEE (reference sequence). The CDR3 spells CASSQGQLGHYEQYF. CDR3 sequence (DNA): TGTGCCAGCAGTCAAGGACAGCTCGGACACTACGAGCAGTACTTC.

This clone appeared a few times. The chain combines TRBV28 with TRBJ1-2; D uncertain. Germline V gives CDR1 MDHEN, CDR2 SYDVKM. The CDR3 runs 11 residues. V shed 8 bases and J shed 8 bases, with 12 bases lying between them. The CDR3 nucleotides are TGTGCCAGCTTCGGGTTGAGAGGCTACACCTTC. It yields the protein CASFGLRGYTF.

The chain joins TRBV5-1 to TRBJ2-2; perhaps TRBD2 as D (5 bases). CDR1 and CDR2 (germline): SGHRS, YFSETQ. Trimming took 4 bases from V and 0 from J, leaving 10 bases between them. The CDR3 has 15 residues. The CDR3 coding sequence is TGCGCCAGCAGCGGAGGTTACGCGAACACCGGGGAGCTGTTTTTT. As protein: CASSGGYANTGELFF.

On this clone itself: At one end, the junction sequence differs from germline, possibly due to a read error. The V and J genes are TRBV28 and TRBJ2-7, with a possible D match to TRBD1 (6 bases). CDR3 length equals 13 residues. Germline-derived CDR1 and CDR2 are MDHEN and SYDVKM. The CDR3 region is CASSLQTGRVRHF. The CDR3 DNA reads as TGTGCCAGCAGTCTCCAGACAGGACGTGTAAGGCACTTC.

The V gene is TRBV2, the J gene TRBJ1-4; 7 bases align to TRBD1. Germline CDR1 and CDR2: SNHLY and FYNNEI. The V and J ends lost 7 bases and 4 bases, in that order; junction bases with no gene match: 6. The CDR3 has 14 residues. The CDR3 sequence: CASILTGVNEKLFF. In DNA form, the CDR3 reads TGTGCCAGCATACTCACAGGGGTTAATGAAAAACTGTTTTTT. Based on the CDR3 plus reference TRBV2 and TRBJ1-4, the full variable domain is EPEVTQTPSHQVTQMGQEVILRCVPISNHLYFYWYRQILGQKVEFLVSFYNNEISEKSEIFDDQFSVERPDGSNFTLKIRSTKLEDSAMYFCASILTGVNEKLFFGSGTQLSVL.

The chain employs TRBV2 and TRBJ1-3; D is undetermined. CDR3 size: 15 residues. CDR1 and CDR2 (germline): SNHLY, FYNNEI. Trimming cost V 7 bases and J 7 bases, with 20 bases left between them. This CDR3 reads CASTETSQIWNTIYF. The CDR3 nucleotides read TGTGCCAGCACGGAGACCTCTCAAATCTGGAACACCATATATTTT.

The CDR3 loop reads CASRTSGLSYEQYF. As DNA, the CDR3 is TGTGCCAGCCGGACTAGCGGGCTTTCCTACGAGCAGTACTTC. The chain couples TRBV6-1 to TRBJ2-7; 11 bases match TRBD2. CDR1 is MNHNS and CDR2 is SASEGT in the germline V gene. The CDR3 sequence is 14 residues long. Trimming cost V 8 bases and J 1 base; bases outside gene matches: 4.

This clone was counted only a few times. The CDR3 region is CAWSVQGRSEQYF. The CDR3 DNA sequence: TGTGCCTGGAGTGTACAGGGGAGAAGCGAGCAGTACTTC. This chain joins TRBV30 and TRBJ2-7; 7 bases match TRBD1. Germline CDR1 GTSNPN, CDR2 SVGIG (reference sequence). The CDR3 has 13 amino acids. With V trimmed by 0 bases and J by 6 bases, 5 bases remained unmatched.

This chain uses TRBV9 with TRBJ2-7, with 10 bases aligning to TRBD1. With V trimmed by 7 bases and J by 6 bases, 13 bases remained unmatched. CDR1 SGDLS and CDR2 YYNGEE come from the germline V gene. The CDR3 length is 15 residues. CDR3 coding DNA: TGTGCCAGCGGGCCTTATGGGGGACAGGGGAGCGAGCAGTACTTC. Translation gives CASGPYGGQGSEQYF.

V usage is TRBV6-5 and J usage is TRBJ1-3, with D uncertain. Trimming took 4 bases from V and 4 from J, leaving 8 bases between them. CDR1 is MNHEY, CDR2 SVGAGI, per germline. The CDR3 loop spans 13 amino acids. This CDR3 is CASSSELGNTIYF. CDR3 coding DNA: TGTGCCAGCAGTTCCGAACTGGGAAACACCATATATTTT.

The V gene is TRBV9, the J gene TRBJ2-5, with 7 positions matching TRBD2. The V and J ends lost 3 bases and 5 bases, in that order; junction bases with no gene match: 7. CDR3 length: 14 residues. Germline V gene sequence: CDR1 SGDLS, CDR2 YYNGEE. The CDR3 sequence: CASSESTGGETQYF. CDR3 DNA sequence: TGTGCCAGCAGCGAATCTACCGGGGGGGAGACCCAGTACTTC.

The V and J genes are TRBV6-5 and TRBJ1-1; 7 bases match TRBD1. This CDR3 is built from 12 residues. J lost 7 bases, V lost 8 bases, and 7 bases had no gene match. Germline V gives CDR1 MNHEY, CDR2 SVGAGI. In nucleotides, the CDR3 is TGTGCCAGCGTTAAACCAGGGGGTGAAGCTTTCTTT. Its protein product is CASVKPGGEAFF.

This clone was seen only a few times. The chain combines TRBV7-8 with TRBJ1-6; no clear D. Between the trimmed V and J ends, which lost 2 bases and 1 base, there was a span of 9 bases. The germline gives CDR1 SGHVS, CDR2 FQNEAQ. The CDR3 spans 16 residues. The CDR3 DNA reads TGTGCCAGCAGCTTAAATTCTGCGTCCTATAATTCACCCCTCCACTTT. Protein product: CASSLNSASYNSPLHF. The full variable domain, its missing parts supplied by reference TRBV7-8 and TRBJ1-6, is GAGVSQSPRYKVAKRGQDVALRCDPISGHVSLFWYQQALGQGPEFLTYFQNEAQLDKSGLPSDRFFAERPEGSVSTLKIQRTQQEDSAVYLCASSLNSASYNSPLHFGNGTRLTVT.

The V gene is TRBV9, the J gene TRBJ2-1; D is undetermined. The CDR3 contains 13 residues. V was clipped by 3 bases and J by 6 bases, with 10 bases between them. The V gene's germline CDR1 is SGDLS and CDR2 YYNGEE. CDR3 sequence reads: CASSETIANEQFF. The CDR3 DNA is TGTGCCAGCAGCGAGACCATAGCCAATGAGCAGTTCTTC.

The gene calls are TRBV7-9 and TRBJ2-5; 7 bases line up with TRBD1. Looked up from germline, CDR1 is SEHNR and CDR2 is FQNEAQ (reference sequence). The J segment lost 2 bases and the V segment lost 5 bases, leaving 8 bases of the junction unmatched. This CDR3 region has 15 residues. CDR3: CASSQDRARQETQYF. The CDR3 DNA reads as TGTGCCAGCAGCCAAGACAGGGCTAGGCAAGAGACCCAGTACTTC.

This chain uses TRBV5-4 with TRBJ2-2, with D tentatively TRBD1 (5 bases). CDR1 and CDR2 from the germline V gene are SGHNT and YYREEE (reference sequence). The CDR3 loop spans 16 amino acids. The germline V and J ends were trimmed by 0 bases and 4 bases, with 13 bases remaining between them. CDR3 in DNA: TGTGCCAGCAGCTTGGCCCAGGGTAAGGGCACCGGGGAGCTGTTTTTT. Amino acid sequence: CASSLAQGKGTGELFF.

This chain joins TRBV5-6 and TRBJ2-7; TRBD2 is a possible D gene (6 bases). The V and J ends lost 3 bases and 1 base respectively, with 14 bases between them. The CDR3 is 15 residues long. CDR1 and CDR2 (germline): SGHDT, YYEEEE. This CDR3 reads CASSSYLARSYEQYF. The CDR3, as DNA: TGTGCCAGCAGCTCGTATCTAGCGAGGTCCTACGAGCAGTACTTC. The full variable domain, with the rest looked up from reference TRBV5-6 and TRBJ2-7, is DAGVTQSPTHLIKTRGQQVTLRCSPKSGHDTVSWYQQALGQGPQFIFQYYEEEERQRGNFPDRFSGHQFPNYSSELNVNALLLGDSALYLCASSSYLARSYEQYFGPGTRLTVT.

This clone appeared once. V and J are TRBV6-6 and TRBJ1-5; tentative D call: TRBD1 (5 bases). Germline loops: CDR1 MNHNY, CDR2 SVGAGI (reference sequence). The length of the CDR3 is 16 residues. Trimming stripped 7 bases from V and 2 bases from J, with 18 bases between. DNA of the CDR3: TGTGCCAGCACCGAACTCCGTGGGGGGGGCAATCAGCCCCAGCATTTT. Protein sequence: CASTELRGGGNQPQHF.

This clone was counted a single time. This chain joins TRBV30 and TRBJ2-4, with 7 bases lining up with TRBD1. CDR1 is GTSNPN and CDR2 is SVGIG in the germline V gene (reference sequence). Trimming removed 4 bases from V and 15 bases from J; junction bases left unmatched: 18. CDR3 length equals 14 residues. CDR3 coding DNA: TGTGCCTGGATCTACCCGGGGCAGGGGGTCGACGGGTACTTC. This codes for CAWIYPGQGVDGYF.

This clone was counted between two and nine times. The chain links TRBV27 to TRBJ2-7, with D uncertain. V dropped 2 bases and J dropped 5 bases, with 10 bases sitting between them. The CDR3 is 13 amino acids. Germline lookup yields CDR1 MNHEY and CDR2 SMNVEV (reference sequence). CDR3 DNA sequence: TGTGCCAGCAGTTTAGGTCTAGGTGACGAGCAGTACTTC. This gives the protein CASSLGLGDEQYF.

V gene TRBV2 combines with J gene TRBJ1-1; possibly TRBD1 for D (5 bases). Germline values: CDR1 SNHLY, CDR2 FYNNEI. This CDR3 is 11 amino acids long. V lost 7 bases to trimming and J lost 6 bases, with 9 bases between them. In DNA form, the CDR3 reads TGTGCCAGCAAAAGGGGCGCTGAAGCTTTCTTT. Amino acid sequence: CASKRGAEAFF.

V is TRBV30 and J is TRBJ2-1; tentative D call: TRBD2 (5 bases). CDR3 length: 13 residues. V lost 2 bases, J lost 12 bases, and 17 bases lay in between. CDR1 is GTSNPN, CDR2 SVGIG, per germline (reference sequence). The chain's CDR3 is CAWSRQQREGQFF. CDR3 DNA sequence: TGTGCCTGGAGTAGGCAGCAACGAGAGGGGCAGTTCTTC. Drawing the rest from reference TRBV30 and TRBJ2-1, the complete variable domain is SQTIHQWPATLVQPVGSPLSLECTVEGTSNPNLYWYRQAAGRGLQLLFYSVGIGQISSEVPQNLSASRPQDRQFILSSKKLLLSDSGFYLCAWSRQQREGQFFGPGTRLTVL.

This chain joins TRBV5-1 and TRBJ2-5; the D gene is possibly TRBD2 (7 bases). This CDR3 has 17 amino acids. V was trimmed by 4 bases and J by 4 bases, leaving 23 bases between them. Germline V gives CDR1 SGHRS, CDR2 YFSETQ. The CDR3 nucleotides are TGCGCCAGCAGCGAGGGCGGGGGCCAACGGGTGCCAGAGACCCAGTACTTC. Its translation: CASSEGGGQRVPETQYF.

The chain couples TRBV12-2 to TRBJ2-3; the D call in the table, TRBD2, was not verified against the DNA. TRBV12-2 is a pseudogene locus. The CDR3 length is 8 residues. CDR3 DNA: TGTGCAAGTCGCCCGCGAGATTTT. It translates to CASRPRDF.

The chain employs TRBV19 and TRBJ1-2; 11 nucleotides line up with TRBD1. The germline gives CDR1 LNHDA, CDR2 SQIVND (reference sequence). V shed 5 bases, J shed 8 bases, and the junction held 7 bases outside the gene matches. The CDR3 length is 14 residues. Written as DNA, the CDR3 is TGTGCCAGTAGTTCGGACAGGGGGCAAGGCGGCTACACCTTC. It encodes CASSSDRGQGGYTF.

The chain uses TRBV10-2 and TRBJ1-5; maybe TRBD1 (5 bases). The CDR3 runs 13 residues. V lost 3 bases and J lost 10, with 13 bases in between. Germline V lookup: CDR1 WSHSY, CDR2 SAAADI. This CDR3 reads CASSEVRGEPQHF. DNA for the CDR3: TGCGCCAGCAGTGAAGTACGGGGGGAACCCCAGCATTTT.

V usage is TRBV25-1 and J usage is TRBJ2-1; TRBD1 is a possible D gene (6 bases). V dropped 1 base and J dropped 8 bases, with 15 bases sitting between them. Germline loops: CDR1 MGHDK, CDR2 SYGVNS. The CDR3 has 15 residues. The CDR3 region is CASSESQGSFDEQFF. In nucleotides, the CDR3 is TGTGCCAGCAGTGAATCCCAGGGGAGTTTCGATGAGCAGTTCTTC.

This sequence joins TRBV5-1 and TRBJ1-1; 7 bases match TRBD1. CDR1 is SGHRS and CDR2 is YFSETQ in the germline V gene. The CDR3 contains 15 residues. V shed 2 bases and J 1 base; nucleotides not matched to a gene: 5. The CDR3 loop reads CASSLPTGPNTEAFF. CDR3 bases: TGCGCCAGCAGCTTACCGACAGGGCCGAACACTGAAGCTTTCTTT. The variable domain in full, with the rest retrieved from reference TRBV5-1 and TRBJ1-1, is KAGVTQTPRYLIKTRGQQVTLSCSPISGHRSVSWYQQTPGQGLQFLFEYFSETQRNKGNFPGRFSGRQFSNSRSEMNVSTLELGDSALYLCASSLPTGPNTEAFFGQGTRLTVV.

This chain links TRBV11-2 with TRBJ2-1; perhaps TRBD1 as D (5 bases). Between the trimmed V and J ends, which lost 5 bases and 5 bases, there was a span of 10 bases. CDR1 and CDR2 (germline): SGHAT, FQNNGV. The length of the CDR3 is 13 residues. CDR3 amino acids: CASSVDRHNEQFF. CDR3 bases: TGTGCCAGCAGCGTCGACAGACACAATGAGCAGTTCTTC.

The rearrangement links TRBV27 to TRBJ1-1; D is possibly TRBD1 (6 bases). CDR1 and CDR2 from the germline V gene are MNHEY and SMNVEV (reference sequence). The CDR3 extends over 12 amino acids. Between the trimmed V and J ends, which lost 6 bases and 6 bases, there was a span of 11 bases. The CDR3 nucleotides are TGTGCCAGCAGGGCAGGGGTCGCTGAAGCTTTCTTT. Residues: CASRAGVAEAFF.